The table lists the clone carrying this TCR beta chain with a count of one. This sample is part of a study of identifying expanded T cells in peripheral blood. Germline assignment: CDR1 SGHNT and CDR2 YENEEA. The CDR3 is 15 residues long. V lost 0 bases, J lost 4 bases, and 10 bases lay in between. The table came from immunoSEQ multiplex PCR; TCRdb's copy has only in-frame clones and leaves some out. The sample lists approximately 58,000 clones; roughly nine tenths were seen once. This sequence was found in a person aged 18 to 75 in good health. The sample comprised blood. The J gene is TRBJ1-3, the V gene TRBV11-3; no definite D call. Here the CDR3 reads CASSLDPGPGNTIYF. For the CDR3, the DNA is TGTGCCAGCAGCTTAGACCCAGGCCCGGGAAACACCATATATTTT.